This T cell receptor (beta chain) was retrieved from a study of T-cell reconstitution after alpha-beta-depleted transplantation in children. Study-wide findings and caveats: Diversity of TCRbeta at day 60 was high in some patients, arising from surviving recipient T cells and thymic progenitors. One year post-transplant, T-cell counts and diversity were largely derived from T cells produced anew. There were reportedly several hundred expanded graft clones from which alpha-beta T cells came about two months after transplant.

Details on this clonotype: Its target is not known.

The CDR3 length is 14 residues. Trimming took off 5 bases at V and 4 bases at J, with 15 bases between the two ends. Germline V gene sequence: CDR1 DFQATT, CDR2 SNEGSKA (reference sequence). The authors prepared the TCRbeta library with unique molecular identifiers. TCRdb called the PCR reads again in MiXCR, with one record for every CDR3 protein. The table shows about 60,000 distinct CDR3 sequences, with around 40% occurring only once. The sequencing used PBMCs, mostly from graft donor cells, collected 360 days after TCRalphabeta/CD19-depleted stem cell transplant. The sequence was obtained from a male patient younger than 18 who had a stem cell transplant for acute lymphoblastic leukemia, so the T cells may come from the graft donor. The chain uses TRBV20-1 and TRBJ2-1; D not certain. The CDR3 DNA follows: TGCAGTGCTCCAACCCTAGTCCAATACAATGAGCAGTTCTTC. This encodes CSAPTLVQYNEQFF.